The rows below give T cell receptor delta chains drawn from one sample of a study of gamma-delta chains in newborns, infants, children. TCRdb made new clone calls on the reads using CATT. The repertoire holds 4,000 to 6,000 delta-chain clones, approximately 2.9% seen once, with roughly 15% in the top ten. What was sequenced was blood. The receptor source for this set is a child who was a newborn, infant or young child, either healthy, febrile or measles-vaccinated (not recorded which). The CDR3 runs from the conserved cysteine through the conserved F or W. Fields, in order: clone size, J gene, V gene, D gene, CDR3 DNA, CDR3 protein. D genes are given only for firm matches. Expanded clones get a size class; other rows say once, few or many, or leave the size out.

clone size: large; J gene: TRDJ3; V gene: TRDV2; D gene: TRDD3; CDR3 DNA: TGTGCCTGTGACACCGTACTGGGGGATCTCAAATTCTCCTGGGACACCCGACAGATGTTTTTC; CDR3 protein: CACDTVLGDLKFSWDTRQMFF
clone size: few; J gene: TRDJ3; V gene: TRDV2; D gene: TRDD3; CDR3 DNA: TGTGCCTGTGACCCCGGGACTGGGGGACCCATTAGCTCCTGGGACACCCGACAGATGTTTTTC; CDR3 protein: CACDPGTGGPISSWDTRQMFF
clone size: few; J gene: TRDJ3; V gene: TRDV2; D gene: TRDD3; CDR3 DNA: TGTGCCTGTGACACCGTATCAATGGGGGATAGAGCCTGGGACACCCGACAGATGTTTTTC; CDR3 protein: CACDTVSMGDRAWDTRQMFF
clone size: few; J gene: TRDJ3; V gene: TRDV2; D gene: TRDD3; CDR3 DNA: TGTGCCTGTGACACCGTACTGGGGGATTTTAGCTCCTGGGACACCCGACAGATGTTTTTC; CDR3 protein: CACDTVLGDFSSWDTRQMFF
clone size: few; J gene: TRDJ1; V gene: TRDV2; D gene: TRDD3; CDR3 DNA: TGTGCCTGTGACACCGGTCAAACTGGGGGCCTCCTTAAACTCATCTTT; CDR3 protein: CACDTGQTGGLLKLIF
clone size: -; J gene: TRDJ1; V gene: TRDV2; D gene: TRDD3; CDR3 DNA: TGCGCCTGTGACACACTGGGGATTGTACCCGATAAACTCATCTTT; CDR3 protein: CACDTLGIVPDKLIF
clone size: -; J gene: TRDJ2; V gene: TRDV2; D gene: TRDD3; CDR3 DNA: TGTGCCTGTGACCCCCTACTGGGGGATACGCGCTTAGCACAACCCTTCTTT; CDR3 protein: CACDPLLGDTRLAQPFF
clone size: -; J gene: TRDJ3; V gene: TRDV2; D gene: TRDD3; CDR3 DNA: TGTGCCAGTGACAGGGGGATACGCTCCTGGGACACCCGACAGATGTTTTTC; CDR3 protein: CASDRGIRSWDTRQMFF
clone size: -; J gene: TRDJ3; V gene: TRDV2; D gene: TRDD3; CDR3 DNA: TGTGCCTGTGACACTGGGGGATACGCGAGCTGGGACACCCGACAGATGTTTTTC; CDR3 protein: CACDTGGYASWDTRQMFF
clone size: -; J gene: TRDJ2; V gene: TRDV2; D gene: -; CDR3 DNA: TGTGCCTGTGACACGATTGGGGGCCCCCCCCCTTTGACAGCACAACTCTTCTTT; CDR3 protein: CACDTIGGPPPLTAQLFF
clone size: medium-sized; J gene: TRDJ3; V gene: TRDV2; D gene: TRDD3; CDR3 DNA: TGTGCCTGTGACATACTGGGGGACCTCTCCTGGGACACCCGACAGATGTTTTTC; CDR3 protein: CACDILGDLSWDTRQMFF
clone size: -; J gene: TRDJ3; V gene: TRDV2; D gene: -; CDR3 DNA: TGTGCCTGTGACACCGTACGGGTAAGCTCCTGGGACACCCGACAGATGTTTTTC; CDR3 protein: CACDTVRVSSWDTRQMFF
clone size: few; J gene: TRDJ3; V gene: TRDV2; D gene: TRDD3; CDR3 DNA: TGTGCCTGTGTTGAACTGGGGGATACCTGGGACACCCGACAGATGTTTTTC; CDR3 protein: CACVELGDTWDTRQMFF
clone size: few; J gene: TRDJ3; V gene: TRDV2; D gene: TRDD3; CDR3 DNA: TGTGCCTGTGACAATACTGGGGGCCTCGGGTCCTGGGACACCCGACAGATGTTTTTC; CDR3 protein: CACDNTGGLGSWDTRQMFF
clone size: few; J gene: TRDJ1; V gene: TRDV2; D gene: TRDD3; CDR3 DNA: TGTGCCTGTGACGTACTGGGGGATAAAAGAGGTGGGTACACCGATAAACTCATCTTT; CDR3 protein: CACDVLGDKRGGYTDKLIF
clone size: few; J gene: TRDJ3; V gene: TRDV2; D gene: TRDD3; CDR3 DNA: TGTGCCTGTGACATACTGGGGGATAAGGGTACCTGGGACACCCGACAGATGTTTTTC; CDR3 protein: CACDILGDKGTWDTRQMFF
clone size: -; J gene: TRDJ1; V gene: TRDV2; D gene: TRDD3; CDR3 DNA: TGTGCCTGTGACTCCGTACTGGGGGATACGCCGTACACCGATAAACTCATCTTT; CDR3 protein: CACDSVLGDTPYTDKLIF
clone size: few; J gene: TRDJ3; V gene: TRDV2; D gene: TRDD3; CDR3 DNA: TGTGCCTGTGACACCGGGCGTACTGGGGGATCCTCCTGGGACACCCGACAGATGTTTTTC; CDR3 protein: CACDTGRTGGSSWDTRQMFF
clone size: -; J gene: TRDJ3; V gene: TRDV2; D gene: TRDD3; CDR3 DNA: TGTGCCTGTGACACTGGGGGATACGGGTCCAGCTCCTGGGACACCCGACAGATGTTTTTC; CDR3 protein: CACDTGGYGSSSWDTRQMFF
clone size: few; J gene: TRDJ1; V gene: TRDV1; D gene: -; CDR3 DNA: TGTGCTCTTGGGGAATTCGTAGCGACCGATAAACTCATCTTT; CDR3 protein: CALGEFVATDKLIF
clone size: few; J gene: TRDJ3; V gene: TRDV2; D gene: TRDD3; CDR3 DNA: TGTGCCTGTGACACTCCGGAACTGGGGGATATGAGCTCCTGGGACACCCGACAGATGTTTTTC; CDR3 protein: CACDTPELGDMSSWDTRQMFF
clone size: -; J gene: TRDJ3; V gene: TRDV2; D gene: TRDD3; CDR3 DNA: TGTGCCTGTGACACCTGGGGGATACAGGCGAATTCCTGGGACACCCGACAGATGTTTTTC; CDR3 protein: CACDTWGIQANSWDTRQMFF
clone size: few; J gene: TRDJ1; V gene: TRDV2; D gene: -; CDR3 DNA: TGTGCCTGTGACACCGTCTCGTACGTACTGGATACCGATAAACTCATCTTT; CDR3 protein: CACDTVSYVLDTDKLIF
clone size: medium-sized; J gene: TRDJ3; V gene: TRDV2; D gene: TRDD3; CDR3 DNA: TGTGCCTGTGACAAAATACTGGGGGACTCCTGGGACACCCGACAGATGTTTTTC; CDR3 protein: CACDKILGDSWDTRQMFF
clone size: few; J gene: TRDJ3; V gene: TRDV2; D gene: TRDD3; CDR3 DNA: TGTGCCTGTGACTCCCGTACTGGGGGATACTCCTGGGACACCCGACAGATGTTTTTC; CDR3 protein: CACDSRTGGYSWDTRQMFF
clone size: few; J gene: TRDJ3; V gene: TRDV3; D gene: TRDD3; CDR3 DNA: TGCGCCTTGTACTGGGGGATAAGCTCCTGGGACACCCGACAGATGTTTTTC; CDR3 protein: CALYWGISSWDTRQMFF
clone size: -; J gene: TRDJ1; V gene: TRDV3; D gene: TRDD3; CDR3 DNA: TGTGCCTCGGTCCCGAGTACTGGGGGATACTACGATAAACTCATCTTT; CDR3 protein: CASVPSTGGYYDKLIF
clone size: few; J gene: TRDJ3; V gene: TRDV2; D gene: TRDD3; CDR3 DNA: TGTGCCTGTGACACACTGGGGGATACTCGGGACACCCGACAGATGTTTTTC; CDR3 protein: CACDTLGDTRDTRQMFF
clone size: medium-sized; J gene: TRDJ3; V gene: TRDV2; D gene: TRDD3; CDR3 DNA: TGTGCCTGTGACACCGTACTGGGGGAGGCCACCTGGGACACCCGACAGATGTTTTTC; CDR3 protein: CACDTVLGEATWDTRQMFF
clone size: medium-sized; J gene: TRDJ3; V gene: TRDV2; D gene: TRDD3; CDR3 DNA: TGTGCCTGTGACCCTATACTGGGGGATACGCGGTCCTGGGACACCCGACAGATGTTTTTC; CDR3 protein: CACDPILGDTRSWDTRQMFF
clone size: medium-sized; J gene: TRDJ3; V gene: TRDV2; D gene: TRDD3; CDR3 DNA: TGTGCCTGTGACAGGGTACTGGGGGATACGCGCCCAACCTGGGACACCCGACAGATGTTTTTC; CDR3 protein: CACDRVLGDTRPTWDTRQMFF
clone size: few; J gene: TRDJ3; V gene: TRDV2; D gene: TRDD3; CDR3 DNA: TGTGCCTGTGACACCGCGGTGGGGGATACGCGCTCCTGGGACACCCGACAGATGTTTTTC; CDR3 protein: CACDTAVGDTRSWDTRQMFF
clone size: -; J gene: TRDJ3; V gene: TRDV2; D gene: TRDD3; CDR3 DNA: TGTGCCTGTGACGCGTACTGGGGATACAGCTGGGACACCCGACAGATGTTTTTC; CDR3 protein: CACDAYWGYSWDTRQMFF
clone size: -; J gene: TRDJ3; V gene: TRDV2; D gene: TRDD3; CDR3 DNA: TGTGCCTGTGACACTGGGGGATACACCCCTATCTCCTGGGACACCCGACAGATGTTTTTC; CDR3 protein: CACDTGGYTPISWDTRQMFF
clone size: few; J gene: TRDJ1; V gene: TRDV2; D gene: TRDD3; CDR3 DNA: TGTGCCTGTGACTACTGGGGGCCTAACACCGATAAACTCATCTTT; CDR3 protein: CACDYWGPNTDKLIF
clone size: few; J gene: TRDJ3; V gene: TRDV2; D gene: TRDD3; CDR3 DNA: TGTGCCTGTGACACCGTACTGGGGGATAATAACTCCTGGGACACCCGACAGATGTTTTTC; CDR3 protein: CACDTVLGDNNSWDTRQMFF
clone size: few; J gene: TRDJ2; V gene: TRDV2; D gene: TRDD3; CDR3 DNA: TGTGCCTGCCCCTGGGGGACACAATTGACAGCACAACTCTTCTTT; CDR3 protein: CACPWGTQLTAQLFF
clone size: medium-sized; J gene: TRDJ3; V gene: TRDV2; D gene: -; CDR3 DNA: TGTGCCTGTGACACCGTGATGAGCTCCTGGGACACCCGACAGATGTTTTTC; CDR3 protein: CACDTVMSSWDTRQMFF
clone size: -; J gene: TRDJ3; V gene: TRDV2; D gene: TRDD3; CDR3 DNA: TGTGCCTGTGACACACTGGGGGCCATCTCCTGGGACACCCGACAGATGTTTTTC; CDR3 protein: CACDTLGAISWDTRQMFF
clone size: few; J gene: TRDJ2; V gene: TRDV2; D gene: TRDD3; CDR3 DNA: TGTGCCTGTGACACCGTGGGGGATACGCCGCTGACAGCACAACTCTTCTTT; CDR3 protein: CACDTVGDTPLTAQLFF
clone size: medium-sized; J gene: TRDJ1; V gene: TRDV2; D gene: -; CDR3 DNA: TGTGCCTGTGACACCGTCGCGGATACCGATAAACTCATCTTT; CDR3 protein: CACDTVADTDKLIF
clone size: few; J gene: TRDJ3; V gene: TRDV2; D gene: TRDD3; CDR3 DNA: TGTGCCTGTGACATACTGGGGGACAGCCCCTGGGACACCCGACAGATGTTTTTC; CDR3 protein: CACDILGDSPWDTRQMFF
clone size: -; J gene: TRDJ3; V gene: TRDV2; D gene: TRDD3; CDR3 DNA: TGTGCCTGTGACACCGGGAACTGGGGGATACGGAGCTCCTGGGACACCCGACAGATGTTTTTC; CDR3 protein: CACDTGNWGIRSSWDTRQMFF
clone size: medium-sized; J gene: TRDJ3; V gene: TRDV2; D gene: TRDD3; CDR3 DNA: TGTGCCTGTGACACCGAGTGGGGGAGCTCCTGGGACACCCGACAGATGTTTTTC; CDR3 protein: CACDTEWGSSWDTRQMFF
clone size: few; J gene: TRDJ3; V gene: TRDV2; D gene: TRDD3; CDR3 DNA: TGTGCCTGTGACACCGTCGTAGTGGGGGATAGCTCCTGGGACACCCGACAGATGTTTTTC; CDR3 protein: CACDTVVVGDSSWDTRQMFF
clone size: few; J gene: TRDJ3; V gene: TRDV2; D gene: TRDD3; CDR3 DNA: TGTGCCTGTGACGTACTGGGGGATTCAGGCTCCTGGGACACTCGACAGATGTTTTTC; CDR3 protein: CACDVLGDSGSWDTRQMFF
clone size: -; J gene: TRDJ1; V gene: TRDV2; D gene: TRDD3; CDR3 DNA: TGTGCCTGTGACACGCTGGGGGATACGACCGATAGACTCATCTTT; CDR3 protein: CACDTLGDTTDRLIF
clone size: few; J gene: TRDJ2; V gene: TRDV2; D gene: TRDD3; CDR3 DNA: TGTGCCTGTGACAAAGTACTGGGGGATACGCGTGTTTTGACAGCACAACTCTTCTTT; CDR3 protein: CACDKVLGDTRVLTAQLFF
clone size: -; J gene: TRDJ2; V gene: TRDV2; D gene: TRDD3; CDR3 DNA: TGTGCCTGTGACACCGTACTGGGGGATACGCAGTTGACAGCACAACTCTTCTTT; CDR3 protein: CACDTVLGDTQLTAQLFF
clone size: few; J gene: TRDJ1; V gene: TRDV2; D gene: -; CDR3 DNA: TGTGCCTGTGACCCCCTAACGGCCCTACCGCCCGATAAACTCATCTTT; CDR3 protein: CACDPLTALPPDKLIF
clone size: few; J gene: TRDJ2; V gene: TRDV2; D gene: TRDD3; CDR3 DNA: TGTGCCTGTGACACCGGGGGGATACGGTGGTCTTTGACAGCACAACTCTTCTTT; CDR3 protein: CACDTGGIRWSLTAQLFF
clone size: -; J gene: TRDJ2; V gene: TRDV2; D gene: TRDD3; CDR3 DNA: TGTGCCTGTGACAGGCTGGGGGATTCCCCTTTGACAGCACAACTCTTCTTT; CDR3 protein: CACDRLGDSPLTAQLFF
clone size: few; J gene: TRDJ3; V gene: TRDV2; D gene: TRDD3; CDR3 DNA: TGTGCCCGTGACACCGCTGGGGGATACACCACCCGAAGCTCCTGGGACACCCGACAGATGTTTTTC; CDR3 protein: CARDTAGGYTTRSSWDTRQMFF
clone size: medium-sized; J gene: TRDJ2; V gene: TRDV2; D gene: TRDD3; CDR3 DNA: TGTGCCTGTGACAAACTGGGTACTACTGGGGGCCGATTGACGGCACAACTCTTCTTT; CDR3 protein: CACDKLGTTGGRLTAQLFF
clone size: -; J gene: TRDJ2; V gene: TRDV2; D gene: TRDD3; CDR3 DNA: TGTGCCTGTGACACGGTTTTTCCTACTGGGGGATACGCTTTGACAGCGCAACTCTTCTTT; CDR3 protein: CACDTVFPTGGYALTAQLFF
clone size: few; J gene: TRDJ3; V gene: TRDV2; D gene: -; CDR3 DNA: TGTGCCTGTGACACCTGGGGGTTGAGCTCCTGGGACACCCGACAGATGTTTTTC; CDR3 protein: CACDTWGLSSWDTRQMFF
clone size: -; J gene: TRDJ3; V gene: TRDV2; D gene: TRDD3; CDR3 DNA: TGTGCCTGTGACACCGTATACTGGGGGATAAGCTCCTGGGACACCCGACAGATGTTTTTC; CDR3 protein: CACDTVYWGISSWDTRQMFF
clone size: medium-sized; J gene: TRDJ2; V gene: TRDV2; D gene: TRDD3; CDR3 DNA: TGTGCCTGTGACACCGTGGGGGATAGAGGGGCAGCACAACTCTTCTTT; CDR3 protein: CACDTVGDRGAAQLFF
clone size: few; J gene: TRDJ2; V gene: TRDV2; D gene: TRDD3; CDR3 DNA: TGTGCCTGTGACGTACTGGGGGATAAGGCTTTGACAGCACAACTCTTCTTT; CDR3 protein: CACDVLGDKALTAQLFF